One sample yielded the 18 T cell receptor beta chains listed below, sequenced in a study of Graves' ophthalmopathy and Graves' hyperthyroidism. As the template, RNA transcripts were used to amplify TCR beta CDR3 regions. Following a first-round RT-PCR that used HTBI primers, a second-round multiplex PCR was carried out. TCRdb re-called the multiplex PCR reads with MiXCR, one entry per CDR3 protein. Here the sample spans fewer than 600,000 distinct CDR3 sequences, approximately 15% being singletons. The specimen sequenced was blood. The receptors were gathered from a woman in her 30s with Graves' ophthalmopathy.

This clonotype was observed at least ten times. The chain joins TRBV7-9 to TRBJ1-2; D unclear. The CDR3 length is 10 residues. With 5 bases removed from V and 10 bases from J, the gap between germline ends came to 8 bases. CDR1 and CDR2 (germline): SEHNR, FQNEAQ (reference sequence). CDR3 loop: CASSPSYYTF. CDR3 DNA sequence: TGTGCCAGCAGCCCAAGCTACTACACCTTC.

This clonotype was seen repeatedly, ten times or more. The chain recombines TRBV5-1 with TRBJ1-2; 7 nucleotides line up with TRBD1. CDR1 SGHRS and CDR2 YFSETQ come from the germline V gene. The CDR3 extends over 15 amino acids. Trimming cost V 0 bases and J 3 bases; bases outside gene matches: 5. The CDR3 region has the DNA TGCGCCAGCAGCTTGGATCCAGGGGGGGACTATGGCTACACCTTC. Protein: CASSLDPGGDYGYTF.

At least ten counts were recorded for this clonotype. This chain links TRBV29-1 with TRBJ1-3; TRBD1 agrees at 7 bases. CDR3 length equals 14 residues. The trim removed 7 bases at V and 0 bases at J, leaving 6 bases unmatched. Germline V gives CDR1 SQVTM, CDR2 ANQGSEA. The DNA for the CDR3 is TGCAGCGCCCAGACAGGGAGCTCTGGAAACACCATATATTTT. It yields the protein CSAQTGSSGNTIYF.

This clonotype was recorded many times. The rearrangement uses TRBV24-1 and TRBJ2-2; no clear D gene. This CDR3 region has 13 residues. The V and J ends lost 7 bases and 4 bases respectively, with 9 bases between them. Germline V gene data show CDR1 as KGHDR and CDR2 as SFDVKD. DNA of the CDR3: TGTGCCACCAGGCAGCCGGGCACCGGGGAGCTGTTTTTT. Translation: CATRQPGTGELFF.

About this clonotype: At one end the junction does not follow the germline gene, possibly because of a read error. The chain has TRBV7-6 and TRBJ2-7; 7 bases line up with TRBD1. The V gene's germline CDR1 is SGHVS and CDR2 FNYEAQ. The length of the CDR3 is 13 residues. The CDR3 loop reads CDSSMGQFHEQYF. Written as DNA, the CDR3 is TGTGACAGCAGCATGGGACAGTTTCACGAGCAGTACTTC.

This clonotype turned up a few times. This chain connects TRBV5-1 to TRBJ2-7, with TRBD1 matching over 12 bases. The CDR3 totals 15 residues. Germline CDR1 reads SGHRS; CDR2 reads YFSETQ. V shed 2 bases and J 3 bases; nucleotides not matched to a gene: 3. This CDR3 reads CASSLGTGGFYEQYF. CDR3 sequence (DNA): TGCGCCAGCAGCTTAGGGACAGGGGGCTTCTACGAGCAGTACTTC.

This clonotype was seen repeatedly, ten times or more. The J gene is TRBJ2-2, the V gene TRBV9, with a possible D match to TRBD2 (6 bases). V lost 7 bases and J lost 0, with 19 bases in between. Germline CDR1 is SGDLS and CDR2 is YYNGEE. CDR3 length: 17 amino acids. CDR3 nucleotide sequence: TGTGCCAGCGGATCGTCGGGGGTCAGCGCGAACACCGGGGAGCTGTTTTTT. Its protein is CASGSSGVSANTGELFF. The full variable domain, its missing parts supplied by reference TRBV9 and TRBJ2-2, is DSGVTQTPKHLITATGQRVTLRCSPRSGDLSVYWYQQSLDQGLQFLIQYYNGEERAKGNILERFSAQQFPDLHSELNLSSLELGDSALYFCASGSSGVSANTGELFFGEGSRLTVL.

The CDR3 bases are TGTGCCAGCAGCCCACGGACAGGGGGCGGTTCGGAGACCCAGTACTTC. Protein: CASSPRTGGGSETQYF. The rearrangement joins TRBV11-2 to TRBJ2-5, with 11 bases that match TRBD1. J was trimmed by 5 bases and V by 5 bases; bases with no gene match: 10. The CDR3 consists of 16 residues. CDR1 is SGHAT and CDR2 is FQNNGV in the germline V gene.

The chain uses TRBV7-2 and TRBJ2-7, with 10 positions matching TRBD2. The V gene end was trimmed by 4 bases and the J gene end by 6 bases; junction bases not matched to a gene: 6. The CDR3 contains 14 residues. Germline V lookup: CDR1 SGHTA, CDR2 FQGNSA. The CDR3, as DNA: TGTGCCAGCAGCTCTAGCGGGAGCCCAGGCGAGCAGTACTTC. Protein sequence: CASSSSGSPGEQYF.

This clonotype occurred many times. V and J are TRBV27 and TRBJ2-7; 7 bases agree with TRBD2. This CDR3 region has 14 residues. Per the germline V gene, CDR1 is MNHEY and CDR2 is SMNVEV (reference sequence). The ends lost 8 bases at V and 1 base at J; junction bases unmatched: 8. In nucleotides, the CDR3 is TGTGCCAGCGTGGGGCGGGGGAATTCCTACGAGCAGTACTTC. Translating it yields CASVGRGNSYEQYF.

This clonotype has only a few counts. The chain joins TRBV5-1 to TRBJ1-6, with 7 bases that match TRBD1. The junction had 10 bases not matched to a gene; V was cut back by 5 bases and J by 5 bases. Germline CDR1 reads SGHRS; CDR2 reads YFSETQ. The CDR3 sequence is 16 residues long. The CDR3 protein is CASRTVYRGDNSPLHF. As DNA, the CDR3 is TGCGCCAGCAGAACCGTTTACAGGGGTGATAATTCACCCCTCCACTTT.

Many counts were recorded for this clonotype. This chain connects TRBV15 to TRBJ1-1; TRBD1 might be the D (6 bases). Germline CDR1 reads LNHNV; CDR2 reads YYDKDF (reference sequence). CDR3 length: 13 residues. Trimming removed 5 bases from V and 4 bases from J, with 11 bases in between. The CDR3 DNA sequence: TGTGCCACCAGCCAGGGGCTCCTCACTGAAGCTTTCTTT. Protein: CATSQGLLTEAFF. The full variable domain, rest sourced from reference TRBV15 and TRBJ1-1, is DAMVIQNPRYQVTQFGKPVTLSCSQTLNHNVMYWYQQKSSQAPKLLFHYYDKDFNNEADTPDNFQSRRPNTSFCFLDIRSPGLGDTAMYLCATSQGLLTEAFFGQGTRLTVV.

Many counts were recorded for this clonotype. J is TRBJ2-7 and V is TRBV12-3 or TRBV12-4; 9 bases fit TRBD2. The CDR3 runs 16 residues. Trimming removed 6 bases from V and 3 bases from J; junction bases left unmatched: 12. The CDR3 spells CASSPWGPRGGYEQYF. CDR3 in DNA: TGTGCCAGCAGCCCTTGGGGCCCGCGGGGGGGCTACGAGCAGTACTTC.

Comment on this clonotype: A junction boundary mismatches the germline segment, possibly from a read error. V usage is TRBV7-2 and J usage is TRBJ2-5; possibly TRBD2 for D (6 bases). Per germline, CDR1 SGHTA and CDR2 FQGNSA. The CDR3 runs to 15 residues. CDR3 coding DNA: TGTGCCAGCATCCCCATCCAGACTAGACATGAGACCCGGTACTTC. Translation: CASIPIQTRHETRYF.

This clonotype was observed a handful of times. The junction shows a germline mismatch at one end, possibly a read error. CDR3 bases: TGTGCCAGCAGCTTTACCGGGACAGAGAAGGACTTC. Residues: CASSFTGTEKDF. The J gene is TRBJ2-4, the V gene TRBV11-2; 7 nucleotides agree with TRBD1. The germline gives CDR1 SGHAT, CDR2 FQNNGV. The CDR3 has 12 amino acids.

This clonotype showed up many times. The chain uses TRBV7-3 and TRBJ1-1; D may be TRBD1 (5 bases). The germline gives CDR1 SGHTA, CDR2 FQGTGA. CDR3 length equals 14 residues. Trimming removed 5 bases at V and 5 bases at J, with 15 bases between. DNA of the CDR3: TGTGCCAGCAGCCCCCGCGGAGGGGTAACTGAAGCTTTCTTT. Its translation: CASSPRGGVTEAFF.

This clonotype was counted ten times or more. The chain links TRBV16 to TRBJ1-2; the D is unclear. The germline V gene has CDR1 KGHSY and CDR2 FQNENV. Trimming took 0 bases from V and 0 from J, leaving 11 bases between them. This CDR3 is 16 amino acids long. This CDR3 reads CASSQSKAGSNYGYTF. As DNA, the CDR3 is TGTGCCAGCAGCCAATCCAAGGCCGGTTCTAACTATGGCTACACCTTC.

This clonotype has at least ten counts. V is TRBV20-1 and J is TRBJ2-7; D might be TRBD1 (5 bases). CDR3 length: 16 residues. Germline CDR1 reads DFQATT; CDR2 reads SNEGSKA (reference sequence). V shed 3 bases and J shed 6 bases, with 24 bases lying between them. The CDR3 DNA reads TGCAGTGCTAGGCATGACAGCCCTCGCCGGGTCTCCGAGCAGTACTTC. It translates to CSARHDSPRRVSEQYF.